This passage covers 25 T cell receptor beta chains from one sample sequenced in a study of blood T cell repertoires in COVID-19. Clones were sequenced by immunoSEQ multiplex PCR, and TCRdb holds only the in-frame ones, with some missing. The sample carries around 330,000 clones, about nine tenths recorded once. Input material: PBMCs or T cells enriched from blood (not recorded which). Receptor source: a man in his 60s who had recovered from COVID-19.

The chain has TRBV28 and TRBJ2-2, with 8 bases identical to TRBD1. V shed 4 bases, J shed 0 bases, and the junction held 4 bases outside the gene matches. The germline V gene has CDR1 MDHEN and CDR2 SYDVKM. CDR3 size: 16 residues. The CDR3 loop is CASSSTGAPNTGELFF. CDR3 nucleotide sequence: TGTGCCAGCAGTTCGACAGGGGCCCCGAACACCGGGGAGCTGTTTTTT.

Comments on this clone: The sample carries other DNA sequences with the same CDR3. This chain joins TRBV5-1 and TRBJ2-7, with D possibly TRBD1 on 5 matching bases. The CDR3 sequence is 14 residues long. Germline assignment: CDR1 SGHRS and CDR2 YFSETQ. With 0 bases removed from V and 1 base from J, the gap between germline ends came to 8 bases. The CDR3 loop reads CASSLAAGSYEQYF. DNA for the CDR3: TGCGCCAGCAGCTTGGCCGCAGGGTCCTACGAGCAGTACTTC.

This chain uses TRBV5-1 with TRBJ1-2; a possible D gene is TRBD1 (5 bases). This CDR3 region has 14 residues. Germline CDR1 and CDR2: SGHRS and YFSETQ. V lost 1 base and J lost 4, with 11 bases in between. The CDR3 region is CASSLQGQGYGYTF. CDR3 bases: TGCGCCAGCAGCTTGCAGGGTCAGGGCTATGGCTACACCTTC.

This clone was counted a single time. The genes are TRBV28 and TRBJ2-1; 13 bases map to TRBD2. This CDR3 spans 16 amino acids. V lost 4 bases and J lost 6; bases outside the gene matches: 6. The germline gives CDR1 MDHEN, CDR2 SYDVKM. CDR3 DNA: TGTGCCAGCAGTTCCCCGGGACTAGCGGGAAGCAATGAGCAGTTCTTC. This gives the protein CASSSPGLAGSNEQFF.

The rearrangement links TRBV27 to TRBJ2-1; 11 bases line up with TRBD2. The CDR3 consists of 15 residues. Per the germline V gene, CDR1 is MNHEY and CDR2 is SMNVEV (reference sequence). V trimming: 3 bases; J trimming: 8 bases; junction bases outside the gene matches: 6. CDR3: CASSFLAGGSHEQFF. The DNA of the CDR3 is TGTGCCAGCAGTTTCCTAGCGGGAGGTTCCCATGAGCAGTTCTTC.

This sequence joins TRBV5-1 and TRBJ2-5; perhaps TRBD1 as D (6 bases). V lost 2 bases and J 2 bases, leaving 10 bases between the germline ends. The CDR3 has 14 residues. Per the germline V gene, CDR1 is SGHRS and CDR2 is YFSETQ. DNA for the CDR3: TGCGCCAGCAGCTTCAGGGGATTACAAGAGACCCAGTACTTC. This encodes CASSFRGLQETQYF.

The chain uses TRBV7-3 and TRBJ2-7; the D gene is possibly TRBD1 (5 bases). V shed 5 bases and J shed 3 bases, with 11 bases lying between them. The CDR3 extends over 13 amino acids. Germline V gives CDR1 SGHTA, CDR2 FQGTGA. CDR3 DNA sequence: TGTGCCAGCAGCCCGACCACAGGCTACGAGCAGTACTTC. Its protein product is CASSPTTGYEQYF.

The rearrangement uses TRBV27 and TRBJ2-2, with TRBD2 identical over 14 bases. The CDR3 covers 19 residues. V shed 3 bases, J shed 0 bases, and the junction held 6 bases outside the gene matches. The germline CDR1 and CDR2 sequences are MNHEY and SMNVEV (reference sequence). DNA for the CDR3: TGTGCCAGCAGTTTGGCGGGACTAGCGGGAGCCACGAACACCGGGGAGCTGTTTTTT. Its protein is CASSLAGLAGATNTGELFF.

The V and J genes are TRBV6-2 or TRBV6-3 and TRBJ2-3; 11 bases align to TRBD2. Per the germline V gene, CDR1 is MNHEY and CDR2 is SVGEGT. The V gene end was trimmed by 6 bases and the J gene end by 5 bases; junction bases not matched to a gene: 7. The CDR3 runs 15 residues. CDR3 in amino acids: CASSLLAGVQDTQYF. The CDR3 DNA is TGTGCCAGCAGCTTACTAGCGGGAGTTCAAGATACGCAGTATTTT.

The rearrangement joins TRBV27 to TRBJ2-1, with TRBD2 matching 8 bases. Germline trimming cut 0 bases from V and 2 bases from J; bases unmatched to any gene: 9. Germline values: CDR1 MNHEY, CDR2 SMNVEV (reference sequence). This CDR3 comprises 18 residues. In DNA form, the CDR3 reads TGTGCCAGCAGTTTATCTGGCGGGTTAGCGGGACCCTACAATGAGCAGTTCTTC. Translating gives CASSLSGGLAGPYNEQFF.

The CDR3 is CASSESGWGYTF. CDR3 bases: TGTGCCAGCAGTGAATCGGGTTGGGGCTACACCTTC. The V and J genes are TRBV6-1 and TRBJ1-2; D ambiguous. The CDR3 runs to 12 residues. Per germline, CDR1 MNHNS and CDR2 SASEGT. V lost 2 bases and J 8 bases, leaving 9 bases between the germline ends.

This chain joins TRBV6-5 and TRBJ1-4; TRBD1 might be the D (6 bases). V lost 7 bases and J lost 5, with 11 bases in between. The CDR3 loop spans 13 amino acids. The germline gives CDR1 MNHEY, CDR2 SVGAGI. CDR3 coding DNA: TGTGCCAGCACCCGGACAGTCAATGAAAAACTGTTTTTT. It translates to CASTRTVNEKLFF.

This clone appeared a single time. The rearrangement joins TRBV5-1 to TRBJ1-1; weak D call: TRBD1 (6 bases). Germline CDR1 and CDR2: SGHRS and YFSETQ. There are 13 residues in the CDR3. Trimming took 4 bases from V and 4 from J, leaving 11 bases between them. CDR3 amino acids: CASSPVGATEAFF. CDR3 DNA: TGCGCCAGCAGCCCGGTGGGGGCCACTGAAGCTTTCTTT.

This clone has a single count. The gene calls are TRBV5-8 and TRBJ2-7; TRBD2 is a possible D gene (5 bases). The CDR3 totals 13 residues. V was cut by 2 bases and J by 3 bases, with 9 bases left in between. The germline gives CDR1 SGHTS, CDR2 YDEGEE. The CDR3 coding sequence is TGTGCCAGCAGCTTCCAGGAGGTCTACGAGCAGTACTTC. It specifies CASSFQEVYEQYF.

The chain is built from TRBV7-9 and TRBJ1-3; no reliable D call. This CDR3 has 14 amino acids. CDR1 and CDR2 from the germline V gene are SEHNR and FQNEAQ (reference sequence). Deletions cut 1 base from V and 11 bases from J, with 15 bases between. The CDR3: CASSLVVTRSPIYF. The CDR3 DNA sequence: TGTGCCAGCAGCTTAGTTGTAACAAGAAGTCCCATATATTTT.

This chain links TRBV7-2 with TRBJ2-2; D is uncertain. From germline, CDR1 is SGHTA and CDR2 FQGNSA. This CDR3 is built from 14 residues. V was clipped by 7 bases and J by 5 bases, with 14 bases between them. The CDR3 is CASTSPPRTGELFF. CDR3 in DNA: TGTGCCAGCACCTCCCCCCCTAGGACCGGGGAGCTGTTTTTT.

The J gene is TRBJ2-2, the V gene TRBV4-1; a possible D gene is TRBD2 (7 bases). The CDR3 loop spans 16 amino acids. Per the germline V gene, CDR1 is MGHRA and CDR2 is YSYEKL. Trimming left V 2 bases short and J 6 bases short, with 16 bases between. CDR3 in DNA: TGCGCCAGCAGCCAACAAGGAAGGGGGGGTTCCGGGGAGCTGTTTTTT. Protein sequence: CASSQQGRGGSGELFF.

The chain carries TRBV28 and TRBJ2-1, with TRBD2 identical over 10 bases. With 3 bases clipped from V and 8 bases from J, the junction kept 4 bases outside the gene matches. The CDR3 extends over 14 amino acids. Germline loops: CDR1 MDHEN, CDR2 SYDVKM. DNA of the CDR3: TGTGCCAGCAGTTTCCGTAGCGGGAGGCATGAGCAGTTCTTC. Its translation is CASSFRSGRHEQFF.

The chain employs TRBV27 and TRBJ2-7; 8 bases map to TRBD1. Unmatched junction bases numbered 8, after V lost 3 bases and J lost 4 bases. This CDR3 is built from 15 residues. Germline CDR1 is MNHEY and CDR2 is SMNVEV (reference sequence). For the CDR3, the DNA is TGTGCCAGCAGTTTCGTCAGGGGGCCCCGGTACGAGCAGTACTTC. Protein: CASSFVRGPRYEQYF.

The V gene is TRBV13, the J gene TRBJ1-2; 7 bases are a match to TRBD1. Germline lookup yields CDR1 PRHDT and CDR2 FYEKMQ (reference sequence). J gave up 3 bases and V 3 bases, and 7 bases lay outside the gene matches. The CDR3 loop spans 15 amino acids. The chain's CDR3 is CASSLGRGIDYGYTF. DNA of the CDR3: TGTGCCAGCAGCTTGGGCAGGGGGATTGACTATGGCTACACCTTC.

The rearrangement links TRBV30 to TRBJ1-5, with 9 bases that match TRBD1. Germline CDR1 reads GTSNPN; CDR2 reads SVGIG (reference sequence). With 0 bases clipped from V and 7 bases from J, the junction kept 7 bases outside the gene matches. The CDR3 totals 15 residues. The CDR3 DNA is TGTGCCTGGAGTGTACAGGGGGCGCGGAGACAGCCCCAGCATTTT. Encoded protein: CAWSVQGARRQPQHF.

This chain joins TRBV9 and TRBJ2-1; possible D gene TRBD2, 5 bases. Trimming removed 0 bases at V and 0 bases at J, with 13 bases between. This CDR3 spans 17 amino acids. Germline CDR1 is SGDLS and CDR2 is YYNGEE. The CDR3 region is CASSVGVAPSSYNEQFF. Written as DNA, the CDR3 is TGTGCCAGCAGCGTAGGCGTAGCGCCTAGCTCCTACAATGAGCAGTTCTTC.

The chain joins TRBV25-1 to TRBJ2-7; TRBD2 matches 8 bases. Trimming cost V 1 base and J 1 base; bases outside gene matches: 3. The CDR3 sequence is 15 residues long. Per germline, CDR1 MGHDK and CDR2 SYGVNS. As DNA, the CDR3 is TGTGCCAGCAGTGAATTTACTAGCGGATCCTACGAGCAGTACTTC. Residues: CASSEFTSGSYEQYF.

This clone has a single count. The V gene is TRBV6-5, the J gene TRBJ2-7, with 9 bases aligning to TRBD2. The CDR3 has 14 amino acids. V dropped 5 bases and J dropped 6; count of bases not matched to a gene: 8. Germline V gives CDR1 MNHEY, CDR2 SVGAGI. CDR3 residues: CASSRAGGVGEQYF. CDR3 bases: TGTGCCAGCAGTAGAGCGGGAGGTGTAGGCGAGCAGTACTTC.

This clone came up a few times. The DNA for the CDR3 is TGTGCCAGCAGTTACTCGACAGGGGCCTATGGCTACACCTTC. The encoded protein is CASSYSTGAYGYTF. The V and J genes are TRBV6-5 and TRBJ1-2; 8 positions agree with TRBD1. The trim removed 0 bases at V and 4 bases at J, leaving 1 base unmatched. The length of the CDR3 is 14 residues. Germline assignment: CDR1 MNHEY and CDR2 SVGAGI.